The 15 T cell receptor beta chains listed next were all sequenced from one sample in a study of technical replicates of blood from a few donors. TCRdb's copy holds only in-frame clones and misses some; the assay was immunoSEQ multiplex PCR. In the table there are about 88,000 clones, over 90% of which are singletons. The sequenced sample consisted of T cells isolated from PBMCs. These receptors were taken from a human donor in good health.

The V and J genes are TRBV11-2 and TRBJ2-7, with 8 bases fitting TRBD1. Trimming at V came to 5 bases and at J to 3 bases, leaving 12 bases not matched to a gene. The CDR3 is 16 residues long. Germline V gene data show CDR1 as SGHAT and CDR2 as FQNNGV. CDR3 sequence (DNA): TGTGCCAGCAGCCCTCCTCGCACAGGGGGTATCTACGAGCAGTACTTC. This gives the protein CASSPPRTGGIYEQYF.

A single count supports this clone. The rearrangement links TRBV19 to TRBJ1-3; D remains ambiguous. Looked up from germline, CDR1 is LNHDA and CDR2 is SQIVND (reference sequence). There are 14 residues in the CDR3. Trimming took 6 bases from V and 2 from J, leaving 11 bases between them. The CDR3 DNA reads as TGTGCCAGTAGCGCCAGGATAACTGGAAACACCATATATTTT. Protein sequence: CASSARITGNTIYF.

This chain joins TRBV27 and TRBJ1-5; 7 nucleotides match TRBD1. In germline, CDR1 is MNHEY, CDR2 SMNVEV (reference sequence). The CDR3 runs 12 residues. Trimming removed 8 bases from V and 4 bases from J; junction bases left unmatched: 2. In DNA, the CDR3 is TGTGCCAGCTGGACAGGAAATCAGCCCCAGCATTTT. Amino acids: CASWTGNQPQHF.

This sequence joins TRBV2 and TRBJ1-2; maybe TRBD1 (6 bases). This CDR3 contains 13 residues. Trimming left V 9 bases short and J 6 bases short, with 17 bases between. Per germline, CDR1 SNHLY and CDR2 FYNNEI. Here the CDR3 reads CASTYRVGDGYTF. In DNA form, the CDR3 reads TGTGCCAGTACTTACAGGGTGGGTGATGGCTACACCTTC.

This chain uses TRBV7-9 with TRBJ2-1; TRBD1 matches at 8 bases. V was pared by 4 bases and J by 0 bases, with 5 bases of the junction left unmatched. Germline-derived CDR1 and CDR2 are SEHNR and FQNEAQ (reference sequence). This CDR3 contains 16 residues. CDR3 in amino acids: CASSSWTGSSYNEQFF. The CDR3 DNA sequence: TGTGCCAGCAGCTCCTGGACAGGGAGCTCCTACAATGAGCAGTTCTTC.

The chain combines TRBV4-1 with TRBJ1-2; TRBD1 is a possible D gene (5 bases). This CDR3 is 15 amino acids long. The V end was cut by 0 bases, the J end by 5 bases, with 13 bases between. Germline CDR1 and CDR2: MGHRA and YSYEKL. In nucleotides, the CDR3 is TGCGCCAGCAGCCAAGAGTCGGCAGGACATTATGGCTACACCTTC. This encodes CASSQESAGHYGYTF.

The chain recombines TRBV5-8 with TRBJ2-7, with a tentative D call TRBD1 (6 bases). V was clipped by 2 bases and J by 2 bases, with 11 bases between them. Germline V CDR1 and CDR2: SGHTS, YDEGEE. The CDR3 loop spans 14 amino acids. The CDR3 DNA sequence: TGTGCCAGCAGCTTACCGGGACAACCCTACGAGCAGTACTTC. It is translated as CASSLPGQPYEQYF.

The chain employs TRBV9 and TRBJ2-2; 11 nucleotides align to TRBD2. Trimming took 3 bases from V and 7 from J; bases not matched to a gene: 8. The V gene's germline CDR1 is SGDLS and CDR2 YYNGEE. The CDR3 is 16 amino acids. The CDR3: CASSDPGLAVGGELFF. The CDR3 coding sequence is TGTGCCAGCAGCGACCCGGGACTAGCGGTAGGCGGGGAGCTGTTTTTT.

The gene calls are TRBV10-3 and TRBJ1-1; the D gene is possibly TRBD1 (5 bases). CDR1 is ENHRY, CDR2 SYGVKD, per germline. CDR3 length: 13 residues. V was trimmed by 4 bases and J by 0 bases, leaving 6 bases between them. The CDR3 loop is CAISGQLNTEAFF. CDR3 nucleotides: TGTGCCATCAGTGGACAGTTGAACACTGAAGCTTTCTTT.

V and J are TRBV27 and TRBJ1-5, with 9 bases lining up with TRBD1. V was clipped by 5 bases and J by 4 bases; unmatched bases: 6. In germline, CDR1 is MNHEY, CDR2 SMNVEV (reference sequence). The CDR3 is 15 residues long. CDR3 sequence reads: CASSLQGAVNQPQHF. In DNA form, the CDR3 reads TGTGCCAGCAGTCTACAGGGGGCCGTTAATCAGCCCCAGCATTTT.

The chain carries TRBV28 and TRBJ1-2; possible D gene TRBD1, 6 bases. The V end was cut by 5 bases, the J end by 0 bases, with 13 bases between. Germline lookup yields CDR1 MDHEN and CDR2 SYDVKM. CDR3 size: 15 residues. In nucleotides, the CDR3 is TGTGCCAGCAGTCGTAGACAGGTTACTAACTATGGCTACACCTTC. Amino acids: CASSRRQVTNYGYTF.

The genes are TRBV5-1 and TRBJ1-1, with a possible D match to TRBD1 (6 bases). The germline gives CDR1 SGHRS, CDR2 YFSETQ. The CDR3 length is 13 residues. V gave up 3 bases and J gave up 1 base, with 7 bases separating them. This CDR3 is CASSSGQNTEAFF. CDR3 nucleotide sequence: TGCGCCAGCAGCTCGGGACAGAACACTGAAGCTTTCTTT.

This chain joins TRBV15 and TRBJ2-3; tentative D call: TRBD1 (6 bases). The germline V and J ends were trimmed by 1 base and 5 bases, with 16 bases remaining between them. The CDR3 spans 16 residues. The germline gives CDR1 LNHNV, CDR2 YYDKDF (reference sequence). This CDR3 reads CATSRGMGQDQDTQYF. CDR3 sequence (DNA): TGTGCCACCAGCAGAGGGATGGGACAAGACCAAGATACGCAGTATTTT. Based on the CDR3 plus reference TRBV15 and TRBJ2-3, the full variable domain is DAMVIQNPRYQVTQFGKPVTLSCSQTLNHNVMYWYQQKSSQAPKLLFHYYDKDFNNEADTPDNFQSRRPNTSFCFLDIRSPGLGDTAMYLCATSRGMGQDQDTQYFGPGTRLTVL.

This chain uses TRBV6-4 with TRBJ2-3; TRBD2 matches at 10 bases. Germline assignment: CDR1 MRHNA and CDR2 SNTAGT. The junction had 3 bases not matched to a gene; V was cut back by 7 bases and J by 2 bases. The CDR3 consists of 14 residues. The CDR3 here is CASNTSGNTDTQYF. CDR3 in DNA: TGTGCCAGCAATACTAGCGGGAACACAGATACGCAGTATTTT.

The J gene is TRBJ2-7, the V gene TRBV2; D is undetermined. V shed 7 bases and J shed 3 bases, with 10 bases lying between them. CDR3 length equals 12 residues. CDR1 is SNHLY, CDR2 FYNNEI, per germline. CDR3 DNA sequence: TGTGCCAGCACCGCGGCCCTCTACGAGCAGTACTTC. Translated, it gives CASTAALYEQYF. Combining the CDR3 with reference TRBV2 and TRBJ2-7 gives the whole variable domain EPEVTQTPSHQVTQMGQEVILRCVPISNHLYFYWYRQILGQKVEFLVSFYNNEISEKSEIFDDQFSVERPDGSNFTLKIRSTKLEDSAMYFCASTAALYEQYFGPGTRLTVT.